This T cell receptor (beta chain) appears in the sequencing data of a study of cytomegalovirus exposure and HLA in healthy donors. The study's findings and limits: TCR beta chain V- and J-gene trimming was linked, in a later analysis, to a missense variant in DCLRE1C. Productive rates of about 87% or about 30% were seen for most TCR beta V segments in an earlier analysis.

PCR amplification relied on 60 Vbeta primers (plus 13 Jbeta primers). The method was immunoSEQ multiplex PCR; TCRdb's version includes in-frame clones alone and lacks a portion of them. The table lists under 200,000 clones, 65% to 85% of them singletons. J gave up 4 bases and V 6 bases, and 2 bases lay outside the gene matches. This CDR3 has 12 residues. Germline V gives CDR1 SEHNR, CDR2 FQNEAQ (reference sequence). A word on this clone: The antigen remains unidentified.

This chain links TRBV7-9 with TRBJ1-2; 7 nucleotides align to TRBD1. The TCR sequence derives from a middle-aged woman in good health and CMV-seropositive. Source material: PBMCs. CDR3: CASSWDSYGYTF. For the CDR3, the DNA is TGTGCCAGCAGTTGGGACAGCTATGGCTACACCTTC.